The clone carrying this TCR beta chain was observed a handful of times. Other DNA sequences in the same sample also yield this CDR3. Source study methods: Using reference gene primer amplification, nucleated cell counts were estimated. The method was immunoSEQ multiplex PCR; TCRdb's version includes in-frame clones alone and lacks a portion of them. V and J calls and clone size come straight from that table; D and trimming were deduced from the DNA. The table lists tens of thousands of clones, around 79% of them singletons. Germline CDR1 and CDR2: LNHDA and SQIVND (reference sequence). V gave up 6 bases and J gave up 3 bases, with 9 bases separating them. The CDR3 covers 12 residues. This entry comes from a study of blood T cell repertoires in COVID-19. Study background: Acute and convalescent COVID-19 samples came from the United States, Italy and Spain.

Sequencing was performed on peripheral blood. The TCR comes from a man aged 80 or over with active or convalescent COVID-19. The chain has TRBV19 and TRBJ2-7; D possibly corresponds to TRBD1 (5 bases). DNA for the CDR3: TGTGCCAGTAGCCCCCAGGGCTACGAGCAGTACTTC. Translated, it gives CASSPQGYEQYF.